The sequence of this TCR beta chain was determined in a study of blood T cell repertoires in COVID-19. Study details: COVID-19 samples from acute and convalescent phases originated in the United States, Italy and Spain. The analysed material was cDNA or gDNA that came from T cells, B-cell-depleted T cells, or PBMCs.

Those enrolled in Seattle joined during active infection and were followed longitudinally afterward. Original processing notes: Reference gene primer amplification gave estimated nucleated cell counts. The assay was immunoSEQ multiplex PCR, and TCRdb's table has in-frame clones only and misses some. From that table come the V and J calls and clone size; the DNA was used to work out D and trimming. The data hold about 300,000 clones, with approximately 91% observed a single time. J gave up 3 bases and V 1 base, and 6 bases lay outside the gene matches. The CDR3 is made up of 15 amino acids. Germline V gives CDR1 LNHNV, CDR2 YYDKDF (reference sequence).

The specimen sequenced was peripheral blood. The V and J genes are TRBV15 and TRBJ2-7, with 7 bases matching TRBD1. This clonotype was sampled from a woman under 40 with COVID-19, enrolled during active disease. The CDR3 loop reads CATSRAGTALYEQYF. CDR3 sequence (DNA): TGTGCCACCAGCAGAGCCGGGACAGCTCTCTACGAGCAGTACTTC.